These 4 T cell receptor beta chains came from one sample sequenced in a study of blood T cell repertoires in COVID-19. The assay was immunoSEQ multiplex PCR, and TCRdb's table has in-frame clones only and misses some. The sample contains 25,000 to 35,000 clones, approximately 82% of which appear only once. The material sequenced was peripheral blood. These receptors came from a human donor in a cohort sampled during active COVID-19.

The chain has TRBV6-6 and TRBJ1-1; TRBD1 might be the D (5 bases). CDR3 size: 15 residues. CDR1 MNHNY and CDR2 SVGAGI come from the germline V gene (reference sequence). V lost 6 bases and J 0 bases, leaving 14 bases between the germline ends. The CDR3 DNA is TGTGCCAGCAGGGATCGACAGAAGATGAACACTGAAGCTTTCTTT. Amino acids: CASRDRQKMNTEAFF.

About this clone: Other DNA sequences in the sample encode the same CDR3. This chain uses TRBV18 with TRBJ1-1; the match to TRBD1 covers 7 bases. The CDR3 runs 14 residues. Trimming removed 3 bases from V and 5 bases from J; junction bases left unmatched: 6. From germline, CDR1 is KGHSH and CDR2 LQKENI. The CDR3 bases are TGTGCCAGCTCACCCGTAGGGGGCGCGACTGAAGCTTTCTTT. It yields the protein CASSPVGGATEAFF.

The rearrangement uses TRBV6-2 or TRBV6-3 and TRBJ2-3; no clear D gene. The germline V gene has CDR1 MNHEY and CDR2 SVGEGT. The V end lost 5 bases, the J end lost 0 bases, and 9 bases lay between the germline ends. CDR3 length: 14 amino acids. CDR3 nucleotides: TGTGCCAGCAGTCCCACAGCTAGCACAGATACGCAGTATTTT. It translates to CASSPTASTDTQYF.

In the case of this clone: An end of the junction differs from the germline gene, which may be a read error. The CDR3 nucleotides are TGTGCTAGCAGCAGGGGACAGCAAGAGACCCAGTACTTC. Translated: CASSRGQQETQYF. The V and J genes are TRBV7-7 and TRBJ2-5, with 7 bases matching TRBD1. CDR3 length: 13 amino acids. Germline CDR1 SSHAT, CDR2 FNYEAQ (reference sequence).